This T cell receptor beta chain was observed in a study of identical twins. In TCRdb, the 5' RACE reads were re-called with MiXCR into one record per CDR3 protein. The table lists a few hundred thousand distinct CDR3 sequences, more than 9% of them singletons, with 9% to 10% in the top ten. Study observations and caveats: Analyses of zero insertions could, in part, be confounded by invariant MAIT and iNKT cells.

In regard to this clonotype: Its antigen is not known.

Healthy Caucasians supplied all donations. The sequence came from a man in his fifties or sixties in good health. What was sequenced was memory T cells sorted from blood.

This CDR3 is CASSTGTVITGELFF. For the CDR3, the DNA is TGTGCCAGCAGCACCGGGACAGTGATAACCGGGGAGCTGTTTTTT. The chain is built from TRBV4-2 and TRBJ2-2; 7 positions agree with TRBD1. The CDR3 has 15 residues. J lost 5 bases, V lost 5 bases, and 8 bases had no gene match. The germline V gene encodes CDR1 LGHNA and CDR2 YNFKEQ.